This passage covers 18 T cell receptor beta chains from one sample sequenced in a study of T-cell reconstitution after alpha-beta-depleted transplantation in children. Preparing the TCRbeta library involved the use of unique molecular identifiers. TCRdb re-derived calls from the PCR reads in MiXCR, one entry per CDR3 protein. The sample carries approximately 210,000 distinct CDR3 sequences, just over 14% recorded once. The input for sequencing was PBMCs from the stem cell graft donor, taken from the stem cell graft. The receptor set was obtained from a human donor who donated a stem cell graft to a child with acute lymphoblastic leukemia.

This clonotype was seen repeatedly, ten times or more. The gene calls are TRBV5-1 and TRBJ1-2; D gene ambiguous. This CDR3 is built from 15 residues. Trimming took 0 bases from V and 2 from J, leaving 11 bases between them. The germline V gene encodes CDR1 SGHRS and CDR2 YFSETQ. The CDR3: CASSLVPTENYGYTF. The CDR3 DNA reads as TGCGCCAGCAGCTTGGTACCGACGGAGAACTATGGCTACACCTTC. Full variable domain (remainder filled in from reference TRBV5-1 and TRBJ1-2): KAGVTQTPRYLIKTRGQQVTLSCSPISGHRSVSWYQQTPGQGLQFLFEYFSETQRNKGNFPGRFSGRQFSNSRSEMNVSTLELGDSALYLCASSLVPTENYGYTFGSGTRLTVV.

This clonotype was counted ten times or more. The V call is TRBV6-1, the J call TRBJ2-7; TRBD1 matches at 11 bases. After removal of 5 bases from V and 5 bases from J, the junction contained 8 bases not matched to a gene. The CDR3 contains 15 residues. CDR1 and CDR2 (germline): MNHNS, SASEGT. The CDR3 spells CASSQRTGGLHEQYF. Written as DNA, the CDR3 is TGTGCCAGCAGTCAAAGGACAGGGGGCCTTCACGAGCAGTACTTC.

This clonotype was seen repeatedly, ten times or more. This chain connects TRBV7-9 to TRBJ1-1; no definite D call. Looked up from germline, CDR1 is SEHNR and CDR2 is FQNEAQ (reference sequence). Between the trimmed V and J ends, which lost 1 base and 1 base, there was a span of 7 bases. The CDR3 runs 14 residues. CDR3 DNA sequence: TGTGCCAGCAGCTTAGGAAACTCGAACACTGAAGCTTTCTTT. It is translated as CASSLGNSNTEAFF. The full variable domain, in which reference TRBV7-9 and TRBJ1-1 provide the parts outside the CDR3, is DTGVSQNPRHKITKRGQNVTFRCDPISEHNRLYWYRQTLGQGPEFLTYFQNEAQLEKSRLLSDRFSAERPKGSFSTLEIQRTEQGDSAMYLCASSLGNSNTEAFFGQGTRLTVV.

This clonotype was counted at least ten times. The V call is TRBV14, the J call TRBJ2-7; TRBD1 is a possible D gene (5 bases). V lost 2 bases to trimming and J lost 3 bases, with 14 bases between them. This CDR3 spans 15 amino acids. Germline CDR1 and CDR2: SGHDN and FVKESK. CDR3 coding DNA: TGTGCCAGCAGCCAAAGGACATACCGAAGCTACGAGCAGTACTTC. Translating it yields CASSQRTYRSYEQYF.

This clonotype was detected ten times or more. The rearrangement links TRBV20-1 to TRBJ2-7, with 7 nucleotides matching TRBD1. Germline V gives CDR1 DFQATT, CDR2 SNEGSKA (reference sequence). The CDR3 has 14 amino acids. V was pared by 6 bases and J by 2 bases, with 10 bases of the junction left unmatched. CDR3 DNA: TGCAGTGCCCTCCAGGGGGATATGCCCTACGAGCAGTACTTC. This translates into CSALQGDMPYEQYF.

This clonotype has at least ten counts. The chain combines TRBV7-9 with TRBJ2-5; tentative D call: TRBD2 (5 bases). This CDR3 is 16 amino acids long. Germline V gene sequence: CDR1 SEHNR, CDR2 FQNEAQ (reference sequence). Between the trimmed V and J ends, which lost 3 bases and 2 bases, there was a span of 16 bases. In DNA form, the CDR3 reads TGTGCCAGCAGCTTCGGGGTGGAGTTCCTTCAAGAGACCCAGTACTTC. Its protein is CASSFGVEFLQETQYF.

This chain links TRBV28 with TRBJ1-1, with 12 nucleotides matching TRBD1. The germline V gene encodes CDR1 MDHEN and CDR2 SYDVKM. The CDR3 totals 17 residues. V gave up 3 bases and J gave up 0 bases; unmatched junction bases: 5. CDR3 DNA: TGTGCCAGCAGTTTCCGGGACAGGGGGCGCCTGAACACTGAAGCTTTCTTT. The encoded protein is CASSFRDRGRLNTEAFF. The full variable domain, in which reference TRBV28 and TRBJ1-1 provide the parts outside the CDR3, is DVKVTQSSRYLVKRTGEKVFLECVQDMDHENMFWYRQDPGLGLRLIYFSYDVKMKEKGDIPEGYSVSREKKERFSLILESASTNQTSMYLCASSFRDRGRLNTEAFFGQGTRLTVV.

Notes on this clonotype: This may stem from a read error, because a much larger clone lies one nucleotide away. V and J are TRBV28 and TRBJ2-7; 8 bases are shared with TRBD1. The CDR3 totals 14 residues. Germline V CDR1 and CDR2: MDHEN, SYDVKM. The J segment lost 5 bases and the V segment lost 7 bases, leaving 10 bases of the junction unmatched. The CDR3 loop reads CASNPDRESHEQYF. CDR3 nucleotide sequence: TGTGCCAGCAACCCGGACAGGGAGAGTCACGAGCAGTACTTC.

The chain combines TRBV5-1 with TRBJ2-5; D is unclear. The germline CDR1 and CDR2 sequences are SGHRS and YFSETQ. The CDR3 has 15 residues. The V end was cut by 3 bases, the J end by 6 bases, with 18 bases between. DNA for the CDR3: TGCGCCAGCAGCTCGGAATCGGGCCCGAATAAGACCCAGTACTTC. The encoded protein is CASSSESGPNKTQYF.

In its sample, this clonotype was seen many times. The V call is TRBV25-1, the J call TRBJ2-2; TRBD2 might be the D (6 bases). Trimming pared 8 bases from V and 2 bases from J, leaving 18 bases between. This CDR3 has 16 residues. Germline CDR1 is MGHDK and CDR2 is SYGVNS. The CDR3 bases are TGTGCCAGCCAAAGAGCGGGCTTAACAAACACCGGGGAGCTGTTTTTT. This sequence encodes CASQRAGLTNTGELFF.

Note on this clonotype: A read error may explain this, as a much larger clone is one base away. The V gene is TRBV4-1, the J gene TRBJ2-3, with 7 bases identical to TRBD2. The CDR3 has 17 residues. In germline, CDR1 is MGHRA, CDR2 YSYEKL. The CDR3 DNA follows: TGCGCCACCAGCCAAGGCCGGGAGGACGTCTCCCGAGATACGCAGTATTTT. Residues: CATSQGREDVSRDTQYF.

This clonotype occurred many times. J is TRBJ2-5 and V is TRBV7-8, with 15 bases identical to TRBD2. Per the germline V gene, CDR1 is SGHVS and CDR2 is FQNEAQ. The CDR3 consists of 18 residues. Unmatched junction bases numbered 7, after V lost 5 bases and J lost 0 bases. CDR3 sequence: CASSPRTSGREYQETQYF. The CDR3 nucleotides are TGTGCCAGCAGCCCGAGGACTAGCGGGAGGGAGTACCAAGAGACCCAGTACTTC. Full variable domain (outside the CDR3, taken from reference TRBV7-8 and TRBJ2-5): GAGVSQSPRYKVAKRGQDVALRCDPISGHVSLFWYQQALGQGPEFLTYFQNEAQLDKSGLPSDRFFAERPEGSVSTLKIQRTQQEDSAVYLCASSPRTSGREYQETQYFGPGTRLLVL.

There are many counts of this clonotype. The chain combines TRBV20-1 with TRBJ2-7, with 7 positions matching TRBD2. The CDR3 has 11 amino acids. The V segment lost 5 bases and the J segment 3 bases; nucleotides outside the gene matches: 1. From germline, CDR1 is DFQATT and CDR2 SNEGSKA (reference sequence). The CDR3 DNA reads as TGCAGTGCTCGGACTAGCTACGAGCAGTACTTC. Translation: CSARTSYEQYF.

Many counts were recorded for this clonotype. This sequence joins TRBV20-1 and TRBJ2-7, with D possibly being TRBD2 (6 bases). The CDR3 covers 14 residues. Germline V gives CDR1 DFQATT, CDR2 SNEGSKA (reference sequence). V lost 5 bases to trimming and J lost 0 bases, with 14 bases between them. CDR3 amino acids: CSAEVGTGSYEQYF. The CDR3 DNA reads as TGCAGTGCTGAGGTAGGGACTGGCTCCTACGAGCAGTACTTC.

This clonotype was observed many times. This chain uses TRBV7-2 with TRBJ2-7, with D unresolved. Trimming removed 4 bases at V and 6 bases at J, with 19 bases between. This CDR3 has 15 residues. Germline CDR1 and CDR2: SGHTA and FQGNSA. CDR3: CASSYSGNSGGEQYF. For the CDR3, the DNA is TGTGCCAGCAGCTATAGTGGGAACTCAGGCGGCGAGCAGTACTTC.

Details on this clonotype: This clone may be a read error of a much larger clone one base away. The chain uses TRBV20-1 and TRBJ2-6; D is ambiguous. Deletions cut 0 bases from V and 4 bases from J, with 16 bases between. Germline V gene lookup returns CDR1 DFQATT and CDR2 SNEGSKA (reference sequence). This CDR3 spans 17 amino acids. CDR3 nucleotides: TGCAGTGCTAGAGATCTGGGAACCGGGTCAGGGGCCAACGTCCTGACTTTC. This sequence encodes CSARDLGTGSGANVLTF.

The DNA for the CDR3 is TGCAGCGTTGAATCTCCGGCTAGCGGGAGCTCCTACGAGCAGTACTTC. Its translation: CSVESPASGSSYEQYF. The chain employs TRBV29-1 and TRBJ2-7; 10 bases fit TRBD2. The junction had 7 bases not matched to a gene; V was cut back by 2 bases and J by 0 bases. The V gene's germline CDR1 is SQVTM and CDR2 ANQGSEA. The CDR3 spans 16 residues.

This clonotype was counted many times. The V and J genes are TRBV20-1 and TRBJ1-1; 10 bases map to TRBD1. Per germline, CDR1 DFQATT and CDR2 SNEGSKA (reference sequence). J was trimmed by 10 bases and V by 0 bases; bases with no gene match: 14. This CDR3 region has 16 residues. The CDR3 bases are TGCAGTGCTAGAGATGTGAGAAGGGGGAGGGACAGGGGAGCTTTCTTT. Protein product: CSARDVRRGRDRGAFF.